This T cell receptor beta chain was recorded in a study of control samples from healthy donors and cancer patients. The assay was immunoSEQ multiplex PCR, and TCRdb's table has in-frame clones only and misses some. The sample yields 100,000 to 150,000 clones, about 90% seen once. The receptor comes from a woman in her fifties or sixties in good health. Sequenced material: blood.

CDR3 coding DNA: TGTGCCAGCAGCTCCCGGTTTGGGGACCTCTATGGCTACACCTTC. Amino acids: CASSSRFGDLYGYTF. The chain uses TRBV11-2 and TRBJ1-2; a possible D gene is TRBD1 (5 bases). Between the trimmed V and J ends, which lost 4 bases and 4 bases, there was a span of 16 bases. Germline V gene lookup returns CDR1 SGHAT and CDR2 FQNNGV. The CDR3 runs 15 residues.